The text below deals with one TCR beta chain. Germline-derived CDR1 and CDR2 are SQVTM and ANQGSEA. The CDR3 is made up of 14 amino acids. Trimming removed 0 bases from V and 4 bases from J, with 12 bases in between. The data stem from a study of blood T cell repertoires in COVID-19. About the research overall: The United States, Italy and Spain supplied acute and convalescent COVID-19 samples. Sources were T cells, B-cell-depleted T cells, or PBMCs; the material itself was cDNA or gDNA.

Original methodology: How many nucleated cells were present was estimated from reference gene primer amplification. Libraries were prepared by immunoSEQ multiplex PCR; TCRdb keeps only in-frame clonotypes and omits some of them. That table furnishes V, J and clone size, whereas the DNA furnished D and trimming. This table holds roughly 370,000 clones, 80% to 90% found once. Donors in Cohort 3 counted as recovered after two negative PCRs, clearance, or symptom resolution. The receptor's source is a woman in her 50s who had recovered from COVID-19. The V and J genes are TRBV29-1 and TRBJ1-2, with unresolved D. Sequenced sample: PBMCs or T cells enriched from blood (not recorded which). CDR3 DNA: TGCAGCGTTGAAGAAGGAGGCCGTAGCTATGGCTACACCTTC. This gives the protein CSVEEGGRSYGYTF.